This T cell receptor beta chain was found in a study of blood T cell repertoires in COVID-19. Whole-study context: Whether acute or convalescent, the COVID-19 samples came from the United States, Italy and Spain.

This clone came up a few times. Only in-frame clones appear in the TCRdb table, and some are missing; sequencing was by immunoSEQ multiplex PCR. The sample includes over 100,000 clones, approximately 89% seen only once; the top ten take almost 4.5%. After removal of 7 bases from V and 4 bases from J, the junction contained 4 bases not matched to a gene. The germline V gene encodes CDR1 LNHDA and CDR2 SQIVND (reference sequence). This CDR3 has 14 residues. The chain employs TRBV19 and TRBJ2-3, with 11 bases matching TRBD2. The material sequenced was peripheral blood. The receptor was derived from a man aged 35 to 55 with acute or convalescent COVID-19. CDR3 in DNA: TGTGCCAGTACTCTAGCGGGAGGCTCAGATACGCAGTATTTT. It yields the protein CASTLAGGSDTQYF.